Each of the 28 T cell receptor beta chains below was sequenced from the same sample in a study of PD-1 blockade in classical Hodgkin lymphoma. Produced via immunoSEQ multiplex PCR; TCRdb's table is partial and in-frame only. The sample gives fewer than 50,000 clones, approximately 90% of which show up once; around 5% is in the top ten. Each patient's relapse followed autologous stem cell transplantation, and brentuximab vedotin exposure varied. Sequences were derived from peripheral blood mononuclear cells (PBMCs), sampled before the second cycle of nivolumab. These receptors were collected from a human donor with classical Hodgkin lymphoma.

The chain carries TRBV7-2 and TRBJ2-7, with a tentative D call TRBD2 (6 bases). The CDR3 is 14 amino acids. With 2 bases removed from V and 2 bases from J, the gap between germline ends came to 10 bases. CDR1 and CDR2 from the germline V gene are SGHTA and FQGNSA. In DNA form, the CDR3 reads TGTGCCAGCAGCTTATCTTGGGGGGCCTACGAGCAGTACTTC. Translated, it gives CASSLSWGAYEQYF.

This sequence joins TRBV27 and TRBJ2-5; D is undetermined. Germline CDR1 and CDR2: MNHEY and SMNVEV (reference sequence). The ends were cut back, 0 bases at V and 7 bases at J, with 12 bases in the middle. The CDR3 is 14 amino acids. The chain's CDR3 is CASSLSGTSGTQYF. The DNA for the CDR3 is TGTGCCAGCAGTTTATCTGGTACCTCGGGGACCCAGTACTTC.

The CDR3 DNA sequence: TGTGCCAGTAGTAAGGGACTTACGGGGGCCAGGGGCTACAATGAGCAGTTCTTC. Encoded protein: CASSKGLTGARGYNEQFF. The chain recombines TRBV19 with TRBJ2-1; D tentatively fits TRBD1 or TRBD2 (6 bases each). V was cut by 4 bases and J by 3 bases, with 22 bases left in between. Germline V CDR1 and CDR2: LNHDA, SQIVND (reference sequence). This CDR3 spans 18 amino acids.

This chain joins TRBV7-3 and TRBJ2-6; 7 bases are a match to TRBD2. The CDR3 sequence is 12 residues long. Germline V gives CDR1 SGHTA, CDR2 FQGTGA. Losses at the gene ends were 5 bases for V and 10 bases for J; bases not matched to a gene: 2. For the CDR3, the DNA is TGTGCCAGCAGCAGGGAGGGGAACGTCCTGACTTTC. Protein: CASSREGNVLTF.

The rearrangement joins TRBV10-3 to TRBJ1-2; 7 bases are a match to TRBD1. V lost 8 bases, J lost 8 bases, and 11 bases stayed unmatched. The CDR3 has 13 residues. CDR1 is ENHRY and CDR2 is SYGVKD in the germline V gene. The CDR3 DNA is TGTGCCATCTCTGGACAGGATCCGGGCGGCTACACCTTC. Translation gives CAISGQDPGGYTF.

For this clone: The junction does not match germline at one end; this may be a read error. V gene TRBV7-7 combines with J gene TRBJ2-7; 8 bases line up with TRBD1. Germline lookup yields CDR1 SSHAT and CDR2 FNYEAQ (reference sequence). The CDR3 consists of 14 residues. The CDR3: CASSLGQGHYEQYF. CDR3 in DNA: TGTGCTAGCAGCTTAGGACAGGGTCACTACGAGCAGTACTTC.

In DNA, the CDR3 is TGTGCCATCAGTGAGTCGGTGGGGGGTAGTGGGATCTCCTACGAGCAGTACTTC. Translated: CAISESVGGSGISYEQYF. The chain employs TRBV10-3 and TRBJ2-7; D is possibly TRBD2 (6 bases). Trimming shortened V by 0 bases and J by 0 bases, and 18 bases separated the two germline ends. This CDR3 comprises 18 residues. The germline V gene encodes CDR1 ENHRY and CDR2 SYGVKD.

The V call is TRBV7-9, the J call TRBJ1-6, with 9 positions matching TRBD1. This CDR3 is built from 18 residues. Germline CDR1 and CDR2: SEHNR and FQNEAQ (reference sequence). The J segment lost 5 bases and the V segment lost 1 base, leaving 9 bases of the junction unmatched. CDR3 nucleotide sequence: TGTGCCAGCAGCTTAGGGCGGGGGACAGGGACAGATAATTCACCCCTCCACTTT. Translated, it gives CASSLGRGTGTDNSPLHF.

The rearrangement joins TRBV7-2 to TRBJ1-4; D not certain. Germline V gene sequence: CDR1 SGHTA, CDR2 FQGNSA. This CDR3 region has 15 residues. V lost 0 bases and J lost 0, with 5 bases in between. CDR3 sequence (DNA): TGTGCCAGCAGCTTAGCTCCAGCAACTAATGAAAAACTGTTTTTT. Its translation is CASSLAPATNEKLFF.

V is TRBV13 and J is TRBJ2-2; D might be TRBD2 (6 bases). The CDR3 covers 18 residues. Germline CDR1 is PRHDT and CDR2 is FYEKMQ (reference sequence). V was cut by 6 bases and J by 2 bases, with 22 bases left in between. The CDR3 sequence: CASSPAGPTIKNTGELFF. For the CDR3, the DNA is TGTGCCAGCAGTCCCGCGGGGCCCACGATAAAAAACACCGGGGAGCTGTTTTTT.

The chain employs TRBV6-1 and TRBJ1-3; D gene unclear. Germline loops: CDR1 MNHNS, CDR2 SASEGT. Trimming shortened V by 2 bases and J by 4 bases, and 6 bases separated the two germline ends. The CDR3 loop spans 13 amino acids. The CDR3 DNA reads TGTGCCAGCAGTGAATCTCTAGGAAACACCATATATTTT. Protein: CASSESLGNTIYF.

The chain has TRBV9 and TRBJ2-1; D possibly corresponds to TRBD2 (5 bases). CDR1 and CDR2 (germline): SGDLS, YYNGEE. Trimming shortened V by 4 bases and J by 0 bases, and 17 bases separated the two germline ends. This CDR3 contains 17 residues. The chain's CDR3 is CASSLRSAARSYNEQFF. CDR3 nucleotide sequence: TGTGCCAGCAGCCTCAGGTCAGCGGCCCGCTCCTACAATGAGCAGTTCTTC.

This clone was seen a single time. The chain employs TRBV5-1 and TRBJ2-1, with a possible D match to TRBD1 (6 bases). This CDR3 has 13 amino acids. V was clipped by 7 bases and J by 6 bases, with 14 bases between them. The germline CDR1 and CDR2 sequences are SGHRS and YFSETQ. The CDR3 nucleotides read TGCGCCAGCTCTCCAACAGGGATCAATGAGCAGTTCTTC. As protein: CASSPTGINEQFF.

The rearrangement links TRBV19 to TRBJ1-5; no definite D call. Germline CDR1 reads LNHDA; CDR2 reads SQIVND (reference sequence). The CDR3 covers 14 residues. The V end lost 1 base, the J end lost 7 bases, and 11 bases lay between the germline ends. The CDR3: CASSIGRDQQPQHF. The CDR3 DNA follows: TGTGCCAGTAGTATAGGGAGGGATCAACAGCCCCAGCATTTT.

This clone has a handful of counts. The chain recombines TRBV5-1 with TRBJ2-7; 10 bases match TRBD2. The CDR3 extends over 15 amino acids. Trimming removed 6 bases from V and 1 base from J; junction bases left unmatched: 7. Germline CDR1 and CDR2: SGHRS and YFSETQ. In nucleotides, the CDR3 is TGCGCCAGCATGACCGGGACTAGCGTTTCCTACGAGCAGTACTTC. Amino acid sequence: CASMTGTSVSYEQYF.

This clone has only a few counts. The DNA for the CDR3 is TGTGCCAGCAGCCGGGACAACAACTATGGCTACACCTTC. Amino acids: CASSRDNNYGYTF. This chain uses TRBV5-6 with TRBJ1-2; D perhaps matches TRBD1 (6 bases). Per the germline V gene, CDR1 is SGHDT and CDR2 is YYEEEE. This CDR3 has 13 residues. V shed 4 bases and J shed 2 bases, with 9 bases lying between them. The full variable domain, with the rest looked up from reference TRBV5-6 and TRBJ1-2, is DAGVTQSPTHLIKTRGQQVTLRCSPKSGHDTVSWYQQALGQGPQFIFQYYEEEERQRGNFPDRFSGHQFPNYSSELNVNALLLGDSALYLCASSRDNNYGYTFGSGTRLTVV.

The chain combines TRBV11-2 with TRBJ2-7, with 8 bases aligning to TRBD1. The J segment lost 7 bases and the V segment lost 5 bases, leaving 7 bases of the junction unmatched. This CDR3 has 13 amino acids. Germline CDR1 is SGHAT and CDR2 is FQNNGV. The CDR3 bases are TGTGCCAGCAGCCAGACAGGGGTTGGAGAGCAGTACTTC. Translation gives CASSQTGVGEQYF.

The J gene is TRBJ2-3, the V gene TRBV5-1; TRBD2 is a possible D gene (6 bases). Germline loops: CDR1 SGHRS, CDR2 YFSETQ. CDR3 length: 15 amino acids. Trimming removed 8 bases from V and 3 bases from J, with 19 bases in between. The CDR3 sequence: CASHASVGFTDTQYF. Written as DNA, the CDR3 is TGCGCCAGTCATGCTAGCGTTGGGTTTACAGATACGCAGTATTTT.

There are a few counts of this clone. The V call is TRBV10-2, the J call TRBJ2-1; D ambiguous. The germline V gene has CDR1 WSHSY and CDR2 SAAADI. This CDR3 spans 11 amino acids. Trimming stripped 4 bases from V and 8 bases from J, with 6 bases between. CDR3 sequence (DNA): TGCGCCAGCAGTGCCGTGGATGAGCAGTTCTTC. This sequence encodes CASSAVDEQFF.

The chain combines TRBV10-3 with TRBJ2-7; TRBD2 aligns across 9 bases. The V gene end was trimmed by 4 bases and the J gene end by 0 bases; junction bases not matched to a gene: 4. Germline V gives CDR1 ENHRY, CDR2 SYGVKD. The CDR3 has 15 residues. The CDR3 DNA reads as TGTGCCATCAGTGGACTAGCGGACTCCTCCTACGAGCAGTACTTC. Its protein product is CAISGLADSSYEQYF.

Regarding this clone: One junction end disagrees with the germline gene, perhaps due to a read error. CDR3 protein: CASSLAGLVGTDTQYF. As DNA, the CDR3 is TGTGCCAGCAGCCTAGCGGGACTAGTAGGCACAGATACGCAGTATTTT. The V gene is TRBV7-9, the J gene TRBJ2-3; 9 bases match TRBD2. This CDR3 contains 16 residues. Germline lookup yields CDR1 SEHNR and CDR2 FQNEAQ (reference sequence).

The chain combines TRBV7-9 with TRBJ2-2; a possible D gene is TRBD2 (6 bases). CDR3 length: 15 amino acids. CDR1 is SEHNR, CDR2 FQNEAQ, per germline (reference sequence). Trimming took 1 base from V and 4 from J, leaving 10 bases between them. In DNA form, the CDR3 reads TGTGCCAGCAGCTTAGAACTGGGAGGCACCGGGGAGCTGTTTTTT. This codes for CASSLELGGTGELFF.

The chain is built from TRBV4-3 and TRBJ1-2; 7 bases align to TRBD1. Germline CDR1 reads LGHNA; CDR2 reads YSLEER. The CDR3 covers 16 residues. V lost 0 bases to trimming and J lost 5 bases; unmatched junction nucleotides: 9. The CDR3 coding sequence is TGCGCCAGCAGCCAAGAACGGGGAGGGGGCTGGTATGGCTACACCTTC. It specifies CASSQERGGGWYGYTF.

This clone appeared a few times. Here the CDR3 DNA reads TGCGCCAGTCAGCCGGGATACGGGGAGAACACCGGGGAGCTGTTTTTT. Its protein is CASQPGYGENTGELFF. The V call is TRBV4-1, the J call TRBJ2-2, with D maybe TRBD2 (5 bases). In germline, CDR1 is MGHRA, CDR2 YSYEKL. The germline V and J ends were trimmed by 9 bases and 1 base, with 18 bases remaining between them. CDR3 size: 16 residues.

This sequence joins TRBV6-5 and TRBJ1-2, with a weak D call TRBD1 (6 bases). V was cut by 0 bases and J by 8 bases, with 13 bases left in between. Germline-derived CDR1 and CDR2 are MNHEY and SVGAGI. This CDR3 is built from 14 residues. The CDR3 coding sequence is TGTGCCAGCAGTTACTCGGATACAGGGACCGGCTACACCTTC. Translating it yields CASSYSDTGTGYTF.

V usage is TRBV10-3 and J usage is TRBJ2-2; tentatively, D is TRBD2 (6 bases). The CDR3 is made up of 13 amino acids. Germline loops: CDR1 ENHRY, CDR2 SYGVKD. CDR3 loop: CAVGPRETGELFF. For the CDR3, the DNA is TGTGCTGTCGGACCCCGGGAGACCGGGGAGCTGTTTTTT.

The CDR3 region is CASSPRTETQETQYF. The CDR3 DNA is TGTGCCAGCAGTCCCAGGACAGAGACCCAAGAGACCCAGTACTTC. This chain joins TRBV28 and TRBJ2-5, with a weak D call TRBD1 (6 bases). The CDR3 has 15 amino acids. Germline V CDR1 and CDR2: MDHEN, SYDVKM. V was shortened by 5 bases and J by 1 base, with 14 bases between the two germline ends. The full variable domain, in which reference TRBV28 and TRBJ2-5 provide the parts outside the CDR3, is DVKVTQSSRYLVKRTGEKVFLECVQDMDHENMFWYRQDPGLGLRLIYFSYDVKMKEKGDIPEGYSVSREKKERFSLILESASTNQTSMYLCASSPRTETQETQYFGPGTRLLVL.

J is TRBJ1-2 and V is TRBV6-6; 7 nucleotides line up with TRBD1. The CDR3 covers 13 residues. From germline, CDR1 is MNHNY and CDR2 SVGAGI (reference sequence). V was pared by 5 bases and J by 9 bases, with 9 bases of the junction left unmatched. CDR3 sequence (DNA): TGTGCCAGCAGTACCAGACAGGGTGGGCGCTACACCTTC. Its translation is CASSTRQGGRYTF.